This T cell receptor beta chain was captured in a study of T cell responses to AZD1222 COVID-19 vaccine. Study-level results: A rise in Spike-specific TCR breadth and depth followed two AZD1222 doses. Only six individuals given AZD1222 were seropositive at baseline. Sampling captured repertoires only after the peak T cell response. White British people made up most donors, females outnumbered males, and clonal diversity was possibly underestimated.

Concerning this clone: What it binds is unknown. One end of the junction does not line up with germline, which may come from a read error.

Using immunoSEQ multiplex PCR, the repertoire was profiled, and TCRdb retains in-frame clones only, with some absent. This repertoire shows tens of thousands of clones, around 88% found once; its top ten account for around a tenth. The CDR3 sequence is 12 residues long. CDR1 is MDHEN and CDR2 is SYDVKM in the germline V gene. This sample comprised peripheral blood, obtained 28 days after the second AZD1222 dose. The clonotype originates from an adult who received the AZD1222 COVID-19 vaccine. The chain uses TRBV28 and TRBJ2-7; D may be TRBD1 or TRBD2 (6 bases each). CDR3 region: CASSFRGRVTIF. CDR3 sequence (DNA): TGTGCCAGCAGTTTCCGGGGGCGGGTGACAATTTTC.